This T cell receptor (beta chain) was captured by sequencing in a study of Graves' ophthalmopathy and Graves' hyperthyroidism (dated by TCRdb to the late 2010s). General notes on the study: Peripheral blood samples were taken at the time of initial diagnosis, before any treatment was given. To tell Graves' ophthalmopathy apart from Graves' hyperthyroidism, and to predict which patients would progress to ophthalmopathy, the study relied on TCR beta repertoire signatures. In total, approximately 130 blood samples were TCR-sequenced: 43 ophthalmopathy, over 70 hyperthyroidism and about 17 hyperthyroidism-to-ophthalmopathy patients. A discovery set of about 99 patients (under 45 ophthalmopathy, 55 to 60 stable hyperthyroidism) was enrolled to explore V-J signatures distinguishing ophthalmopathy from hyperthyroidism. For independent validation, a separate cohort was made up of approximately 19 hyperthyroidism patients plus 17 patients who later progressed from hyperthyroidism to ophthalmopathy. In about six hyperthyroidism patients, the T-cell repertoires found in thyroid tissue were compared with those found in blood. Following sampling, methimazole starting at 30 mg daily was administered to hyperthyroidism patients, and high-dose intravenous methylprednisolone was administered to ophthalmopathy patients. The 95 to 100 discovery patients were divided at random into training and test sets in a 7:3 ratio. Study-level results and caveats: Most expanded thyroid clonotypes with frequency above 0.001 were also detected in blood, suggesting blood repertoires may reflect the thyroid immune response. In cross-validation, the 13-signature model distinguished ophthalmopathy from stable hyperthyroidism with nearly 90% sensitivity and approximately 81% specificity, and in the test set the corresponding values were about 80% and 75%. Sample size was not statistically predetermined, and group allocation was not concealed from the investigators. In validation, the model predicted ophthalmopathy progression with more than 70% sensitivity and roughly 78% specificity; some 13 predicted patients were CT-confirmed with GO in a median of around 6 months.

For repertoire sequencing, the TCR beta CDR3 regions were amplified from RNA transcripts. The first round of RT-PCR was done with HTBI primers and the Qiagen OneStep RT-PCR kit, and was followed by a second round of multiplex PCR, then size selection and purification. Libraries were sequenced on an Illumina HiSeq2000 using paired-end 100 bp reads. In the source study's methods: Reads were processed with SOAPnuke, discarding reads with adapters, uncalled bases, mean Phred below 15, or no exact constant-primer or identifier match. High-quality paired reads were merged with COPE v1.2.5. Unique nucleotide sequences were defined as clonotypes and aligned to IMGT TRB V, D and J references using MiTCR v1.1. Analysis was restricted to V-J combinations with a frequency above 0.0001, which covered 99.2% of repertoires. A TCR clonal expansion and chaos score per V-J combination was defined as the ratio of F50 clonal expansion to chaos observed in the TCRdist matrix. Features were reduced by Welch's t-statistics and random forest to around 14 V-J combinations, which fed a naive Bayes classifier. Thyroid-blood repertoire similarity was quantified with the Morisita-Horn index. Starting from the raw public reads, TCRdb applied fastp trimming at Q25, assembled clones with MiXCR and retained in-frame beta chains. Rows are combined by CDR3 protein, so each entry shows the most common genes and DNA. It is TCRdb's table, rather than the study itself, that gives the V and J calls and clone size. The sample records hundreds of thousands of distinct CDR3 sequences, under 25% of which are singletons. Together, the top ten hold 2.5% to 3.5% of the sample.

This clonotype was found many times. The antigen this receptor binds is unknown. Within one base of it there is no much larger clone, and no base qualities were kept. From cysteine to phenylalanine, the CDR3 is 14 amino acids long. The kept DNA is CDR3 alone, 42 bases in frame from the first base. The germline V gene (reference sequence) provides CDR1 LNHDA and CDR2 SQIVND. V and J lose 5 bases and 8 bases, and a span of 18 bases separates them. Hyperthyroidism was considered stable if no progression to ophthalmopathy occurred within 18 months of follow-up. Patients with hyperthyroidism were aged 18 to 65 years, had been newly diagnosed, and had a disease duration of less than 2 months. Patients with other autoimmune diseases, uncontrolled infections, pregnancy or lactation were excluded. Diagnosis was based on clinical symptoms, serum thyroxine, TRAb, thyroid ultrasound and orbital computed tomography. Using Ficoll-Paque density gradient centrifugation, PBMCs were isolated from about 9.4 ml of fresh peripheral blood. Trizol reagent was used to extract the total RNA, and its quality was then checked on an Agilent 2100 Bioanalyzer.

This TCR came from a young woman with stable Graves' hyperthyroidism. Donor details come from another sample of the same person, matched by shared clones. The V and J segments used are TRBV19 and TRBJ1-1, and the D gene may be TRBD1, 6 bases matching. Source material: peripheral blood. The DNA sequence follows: TGTGCCAGTAGTCGAGCAGGGGCGACTGACGAAGCTTTCTTT. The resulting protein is CASSRAGATDEAFF.